This section outlines one T cell receptor beta chain sequence together with its context. Its antigen is unknown. The data derive from a study of naive and memory T cell subsets. Findings and caveats of the study: A clonotype means one alpha or beta sequence, not an alpha/beta pair. A few larger clonotypes appeared in naive repertoires, especially CD8, possibly memory cells re-expressing CD45RA.

Two oligonucleotides, mixed equimolar, formed the beta constant-region primer covering TRBC1 and TRBC2. Four rounds of PCR amplified the ligated cDNA using nested alpha and beta constant-region primers plus SP2. TCRdb redid the calling of the UMI-ligation and nested PCR reads with MiXCR, one entry per CDR3 protein. The sample holds over 110,000 distinct CDR3 sequences; approximately 18% are singletons and the top ten take 0.6% to 0.7%. The germline CDR1 and CDR2 sequences are MGHDK and SYGVNS. The V end was cut by 4 bases, the J end by 1 base, with 13 bases between. The CDR3 runs 15 residues. This clonotype was obtained from a human donor in good health. The sample comprised naive CD8+ T cells from blood. The chain combines TRBV25-1 with TRBJ1-2, with no clear D. As DNA, the CDR3 is TGTGCCAGCAGTGGTATACGCCCTTTTAACTATGGCTACACCTTC. Protein: CASSGIRPFNYGYTF.